This T cell receptor (beta chain) comes out of a study of blood T cells in healthy people across ages. Study outcomes and limitations: Possibly confounding the expanded clonotype changes was the fact that donor CMV status was unknown. The diversity estimates, figures obtained from one million T cells, were considered underestimates.

As to this clonotype: Antigen specificity is unknown. With a much larger clone just one base away, this may be a read error.

PCR was performed a second time for about 7 to 12 cycles using a sample-barcoded 5' primer and a J-beta primer mix. Each cDNA was tagged by a template-switch adaptor containing 12 random nucleotides. One entry per CDR3 protein results from TCRdb running MiXCR on the 5' RACE reads. This sample has around 900,000 distinct CDR3 sequences, with about 28% found just once. Per sample, extraction of total RNA gave at least 5.5 micrograms in every case. The length of the CDR3 is 14 residues. Per the germline V gene, CDR1 is SGHRS and CDR2 is YFSETQ. V shed 2 bases and J shed 4 bases, with 12 bases lying between them.

This chain uses TRBV5-1 with TRBJ1-2; maybe TRBD1 (5 bases). This TCR derives from a woman older than 75 in good health. Source material: blood. The CDR3 region has the DNA TGCGCCAGCAGCTTTGAACAGGAGGCCTATGGCTACACCTTC. Translation: CASSFEQEAYGYTF.